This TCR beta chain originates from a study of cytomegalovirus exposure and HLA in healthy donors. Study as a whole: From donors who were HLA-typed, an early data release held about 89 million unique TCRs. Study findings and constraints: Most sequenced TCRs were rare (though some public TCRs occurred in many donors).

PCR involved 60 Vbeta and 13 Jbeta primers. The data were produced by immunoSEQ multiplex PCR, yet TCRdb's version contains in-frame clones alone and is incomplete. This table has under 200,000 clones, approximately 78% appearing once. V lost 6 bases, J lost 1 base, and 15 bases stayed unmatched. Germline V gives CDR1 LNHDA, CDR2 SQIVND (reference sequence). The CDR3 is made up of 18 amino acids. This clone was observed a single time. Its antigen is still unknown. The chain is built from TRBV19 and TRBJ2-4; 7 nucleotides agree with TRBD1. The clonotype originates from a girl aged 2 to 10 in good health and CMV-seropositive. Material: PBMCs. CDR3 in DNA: TGTGCCAGTAGGTCCCTCAAGAGGGGGCCGCTTGCCAAAAACATTCAGTACTTC. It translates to CASRSLKRGPLAKNIQYF.